This entry is about one TCR beta chain. This specimen belongs to a study of blood T cell repertoires in COVID-19. In the study overall: Specimens from acute and convalescent COVID-19 originated in the United States, Italy and Spain. The analysed material was cDNA or gDNA that came from T cells, B-cell-depleted T cells, or PBMCs.

The repertoire was sequenced with immunoSEQ multiplex PCR; TCRdb's copy has only in-frame clones and lacks some. The sample lists 450,000 or so clones, 80% to 90% occurring once. Germline V gene data show CDR1 as LNHNV and CDR2 as YYDKDF (reference sequence). The CDR3 has 16 residues. V dropped 1 base and J dropped 0 bases, with 12 bases sitting between them. A Seattle source enrolled patients during active infection and followed them longitudinally. This receptor was taken from a young man with COVID-19, enrolled during active disease. The chain recombines TRBV15 with TRBJ1-2; possible D gene TRBD1, 5 bases. Sequenced: peripheral blood. CDR3 sequence (DNA): TGTGCCACCAGCAGAGCTTGGGGACTGGCTAACTATGGCTACACCTTC. Translating it yields CATSRAWGLANYGYTF. The full variable domain, rest sourced from reference TRBV15 and TRBJ1-2, is DAMVIQNPRYQVTQFGKPVTLSCSQTLNHNVMYWYQQKSSQAPKLLFHYYDKDFNNEADTPDNFQSRRPNTSFCFLDIRSPGLGDTAMYLCATSRAWGLANYGYTFGSGTRLTVV.